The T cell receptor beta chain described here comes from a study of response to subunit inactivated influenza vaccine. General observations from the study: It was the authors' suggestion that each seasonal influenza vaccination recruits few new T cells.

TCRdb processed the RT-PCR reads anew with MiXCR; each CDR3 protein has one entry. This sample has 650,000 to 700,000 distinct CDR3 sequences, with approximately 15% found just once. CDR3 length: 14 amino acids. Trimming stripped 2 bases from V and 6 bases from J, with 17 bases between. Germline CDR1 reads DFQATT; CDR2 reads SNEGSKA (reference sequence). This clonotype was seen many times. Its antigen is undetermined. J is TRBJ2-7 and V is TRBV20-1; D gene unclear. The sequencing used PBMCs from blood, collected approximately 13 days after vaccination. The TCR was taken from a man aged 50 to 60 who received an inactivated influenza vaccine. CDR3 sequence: CSARLFGPVGEQYF. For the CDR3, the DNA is TGCAGTGCTAGACTTTTCGGGCCGGTAGGCGAGCAGTACTTC.